The 8 T cell receptor beta chains presented below share a single source sample, sequenced in a study of blood T cell repertoires in COVID-19. The data were produced by immunoSEQ multiplex PCR, yet TCRdb's version contains in-frame clones alone and is incomplete. The table includes 150,000 to 200,000 clones, 65% to 85% detected once. Sequencing input: PBMCs or T cells enriched from blood (not recorded which). The receptors derive from an older man who had been exposed to COVID-19.

This clone was detected once. The chain uses TRBV3-1 (or the pseudogene TRBV3-2) and TRBJ1-1; D unclear. This CDR3 region has 12 residues. Germline V gene sequence: CDR1 LGHDT, CDR2 YNNKEL (reference sequence). Trimming left V 6 bases short and J 4 bases short, with 9 bases between. This CDR3 is CASRNGGTEAFF. The CDR3 coding sequence is TGTGCCAGCAGGAACGGAGGCACTGAAGCTTTCTTT.

The rearrangement uses TRBV5-1 and TRBJ2-7; 7 bases fit TRBD2. This CDR3 is 14 amino acids long. The ends lost 0 bases at V and 2 bases at J; junction bases unmatched: 2. Germline CDR1 and CDR2: SGHRS and YFSETQ. CDR3 sequence reads: CASSLEGGTYEQYF. CDR3 sequence (DNA): TGCGCCAGCAGCTTGGAGGGAGGGACCTACGAGCAGTACTTC. The entire variable domain, with the rest obtained from reference TRBV5-1 and TRBJ2-7, is as follows: KAGVTQTPRYLIKTRGQQVTLSCSPISGHRSVSWYQQTPGQGLQFLFEYFSETQRNKGNFPGRFSGRQFSNSRSEMNVSTLELGDSALYLCASSLEGGTYEQYFGPGTRLTVT.

The gene calls are TRBV12-3 or TRBV12-4 and TRBJ1-1; 8 bases are shared with TRBD1. This CDR3 spans 13 amino acids. The trim removed 5 bases at V and 8 bases at J, leaving 7 bases unmatched. The CDR3 nucleotides are TGTGCCAGCAGTACAGGGGGAACTCCCGAAGCTTTCTTT. Amino acid sequence: CASSTGGTPEAFF.

This clone turned up a few times. The chain recombines TRBV19 with TRBJ2-5; TRBD2 matches at 8 bases. CDR1 and CDR2 (germline): LNHDA, SQIVND (reference sequence). V was clipped by 5 bases and J by 3 bases; unmatched bases: 8. CDR3 length equals 15 residues. CDR3 nucleotides: TGTGCCAGTAGTTCTCTGGCGGGGGGCAAAGAGACCCAGTACTTC. This translates into CASSSLAGGKETQYF.

The J gene is TRBJ2-3, the V gene TRBV19; the D is unclear. Trimming shortened V by 4 bases and J by 2 bases, and 7 bases separated the two germline ends. The CDR3 has 13 residues. Germline CDR1 reads LNHDA; CDR2 reads SQIVND (reference sequence). CDR3 bases: TGTGCCAGTAGTACTCTGTCCACAGATACGCAGTATTTT. Translation: CASSTLSTDTQYF.

This rearrangement joins TRBV7-8 to TRBJ2-1; 7 bases agree with TRBD2. The CDR3 extends over 12 amino acids. V was clipped by 5 bases and J by 9 bases; unmatched bases: 4. Germline-derived CDR1 and CDR2 are SGHVS and FQNEAQ. This chain's CDR3 is CASSPGEGEQFF. In nucleotides, the CDR3 is TGTGCCAGCAGCCCTGGGGAGGGTGAGCAGTTCTTC.

The genes are TRBV27 and TRBJ1-2, with D maybe TRBD1 (6 bases). The V end was cut by 5 bases, the J end by 3 bases, with 19 bases between. This CDR3 comprises 16 residues. Germline lookup yields CDR1 MNHEY and CDR2 SMNVEV (reference sequence). The CDR3 DNA is TGTGCCAGCAGTACAAACCGACAGGCCAGGGACTATGGCTACACCTTC. Amino acids: CASSTNRQARDYGYTF.

This chain uses TRBV27 with TRBJ1-4, with D maybe TRBD1 (6 bases). Germline values: CDR1 MNHEY, CDR2 SMNVEV (reference sequence). CDR3 length: 13 amino acids. Trimming took off 5 bases at V and 7 bases at J, with 11 bases between the two ends. This chain's CDR3 is CASSNREFEKLFF. Written as DNA, the CDR3 is TGTGCCAGCAGTAACAGGGAGTTTGAAAAACTGTTTTTT.